This T cell receptor beta chain is drawn from a study of human T cells and chemical hapten exposure. Looking at the study overall: Chiefly female patients presented with alopecia areata, totalis or universalis. Slight volume differences across pooled libraries mainly accounted for varying per-sample TCR yields.

CDR1 is SGHKS and CDR2 is YYEKEE in the germline V gene (reference sequence). V was pared by 5 bases and J by 0 bases, with 12 bases of the junction left unmatched. This CDR3 has 18 amino acids. From the RACE reads, TCRdb called clonotypes with MiXCR, one entry per CDR3 protein. The sample shows more than 100,000 distinct CDR3 sequences, around an eighth of them seen only once. Time point given: pre-sensitization, week 0. The treatment denotes: therapeutic diphenylcyclopropenone sensitization with weekly scalp DPC. This receptor was taken from a woman aged 18-29 years with alopecia areata. Some clones in this sample may be carry-over from other donors' samples. The chain combines TRBV5-5 with TRBJ2-4, with 9 bases aligning to TRBD2. The specimen was whole blood, collected in connection with sensitization to the hapten diphenylcyclopropenone (DPC). Here the CDR3 reads CASSDGDSGGLAKNIQYF. The CDR3 DNA follows: TGTGCCAGCAGTGACGGAGATAGCGGGGGACTAGCCAAAAACATTCAGTACTTC. Using reference TRBV5-5 and TRBJ2-4 for the parts outside the CDR3, the full variable domain is DAGVTQSPTHLIKTRGQQVTLRCSPISGHKSVSWYQQVLGQGPQFIFQYYEKEERGRGNFPDRFSARQFPNYSSELNVNALLLGDSALYLCASSDGDSGGLAKNIQYFGAGTRLSVL.